This TCR beta chain is from a study of blood T cell repertoires in COVID-19. As originally analysed: Using reference gene primer amplification, nucleated cell counts were estimated. The table came from immunoSEQ multiplex PCR; TCRdb's copy has only in-frame clones and leaves some out. V and J calls plus clone size are reproduced from that table; the DNA served to infer D and trimming. This sample has under 95,000 clones, with roughly four fifths found just once. Sequencing was done on a sample of peripheral blood. The receptor was isolated from a woman between 70 and 85 years old with acute or convalescent COVID-19.

The chain's CDR3 is CASSSPSGASTDTQYF. CDR3 in DNA: TGCGCCAGCAGCTCTCCTTCAGGGGCCTCCACAGATACGCAGTATTTT. This sequence joins TRBV5-1 and TRBJ2-3, with D tentatively TRBD1 (6 bases). The length of the CDR3 is 16 residues. The germline V gene encodes CDR1 SGHRS and CDR2 YFSETQ. V was cut by 3 bases and J by 2 bases, with 16 bases left in between.